This entry is about one T cell receptor beta chain. The CDR3 runs 11 residues. The germline CDR1 and CDR2 sequences are SGHAT and FQNNGV. Trimming pared 5 bases from V and 5 bases from J, leaving 6 bases between. These data originate in a study of OX40 agonist ivuxolimab in advanced cancers. For the study at large: Every 2 weeks, patients got intravenous ivuxolimab at one of six dose levels (0.01-10 mg/kg).

This table comes from immunoSEQ multiplex PCR, and its TCRdb copy is limited to in-frame clones, with some not included. The sample carries tens of thousands of clones, over 80% recorded once. The sample in question was CD4+ or CD8+ T cells sorted from blood, obtained in a trial of the OX40 agonist ivuxolimab. The V gene is TRBV11-2, the J gene TRBJ2-5; D is undetermined. The receptor comes from an adult with an advanced solid tumor such as melanoma, head and neck, liver or kidney cancer. CDR3 region: CASSRTETQYF. The CDR3 coding sequence is TGTGCCAGCAGCCGAACTGAGACCCAGTACTTC.